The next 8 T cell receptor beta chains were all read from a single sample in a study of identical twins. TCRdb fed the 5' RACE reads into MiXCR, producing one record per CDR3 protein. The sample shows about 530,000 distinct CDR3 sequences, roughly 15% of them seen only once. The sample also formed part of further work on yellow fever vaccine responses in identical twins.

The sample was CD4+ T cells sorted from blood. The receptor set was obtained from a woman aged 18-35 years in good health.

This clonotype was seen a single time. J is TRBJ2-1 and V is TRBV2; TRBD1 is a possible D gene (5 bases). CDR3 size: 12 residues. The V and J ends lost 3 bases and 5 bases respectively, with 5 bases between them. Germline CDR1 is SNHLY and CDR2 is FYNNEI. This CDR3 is CASSEDNNEQFF. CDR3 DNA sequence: TGTGCCAGCAGTGAGGACAACAATGAGCAGTTCTTC.

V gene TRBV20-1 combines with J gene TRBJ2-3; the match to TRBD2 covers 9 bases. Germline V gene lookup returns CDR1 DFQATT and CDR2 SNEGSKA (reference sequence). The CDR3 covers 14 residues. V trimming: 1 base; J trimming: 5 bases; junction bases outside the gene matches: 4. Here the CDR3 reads CSARVAGVLDTQYF. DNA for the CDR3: TGCAGTGCTAGAGTAGCGGGAGTGTTAGATACGCAGTATTTT.

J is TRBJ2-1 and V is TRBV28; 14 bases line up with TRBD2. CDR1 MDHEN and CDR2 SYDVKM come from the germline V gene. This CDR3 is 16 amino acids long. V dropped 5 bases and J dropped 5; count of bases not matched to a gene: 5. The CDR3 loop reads CASSEQGLAGDNEQFF. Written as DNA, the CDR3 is TGTGCCAGCAGTGAACAGGGACTAGCGGGAGACAATGAGCAGTTCTTC.

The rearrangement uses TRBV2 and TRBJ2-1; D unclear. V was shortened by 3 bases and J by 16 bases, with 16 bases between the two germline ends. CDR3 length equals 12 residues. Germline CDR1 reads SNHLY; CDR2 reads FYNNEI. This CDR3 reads CASSDRRLRTFF. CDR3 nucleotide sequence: TGTGCCAGCAGTGATAGAAGACTGAGAACTTTCTTC. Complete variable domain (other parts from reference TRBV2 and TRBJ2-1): EPEVTQTPSHQVTQMGQEVILRCVPISNHLYFYWYRQILGQKVEFLVSFYNNEISEKSEIFDDQFSVERPDGSNFTLKIRSTKLEDSAMYFCASSDRRLRTFFGPGTRLTVL.

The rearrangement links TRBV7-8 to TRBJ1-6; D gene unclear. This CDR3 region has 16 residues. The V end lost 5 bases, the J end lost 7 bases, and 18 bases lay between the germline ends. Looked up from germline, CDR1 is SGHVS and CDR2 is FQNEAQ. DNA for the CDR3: TGTGCCAGCAGCCCCAAACAGCCTTTGGGAAATTCACCCCTCCACTTT. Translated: CASSPKQPLGNSPLHF.

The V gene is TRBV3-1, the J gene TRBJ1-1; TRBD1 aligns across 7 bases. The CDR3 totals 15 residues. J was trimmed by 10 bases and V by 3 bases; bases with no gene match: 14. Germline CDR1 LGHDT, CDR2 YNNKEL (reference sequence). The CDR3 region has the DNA TGTGCCAGCAGCCACTACAGGGGCCCATCGGTGTTAGCTTTCTTT. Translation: CASSHYRGPSVLAFF.

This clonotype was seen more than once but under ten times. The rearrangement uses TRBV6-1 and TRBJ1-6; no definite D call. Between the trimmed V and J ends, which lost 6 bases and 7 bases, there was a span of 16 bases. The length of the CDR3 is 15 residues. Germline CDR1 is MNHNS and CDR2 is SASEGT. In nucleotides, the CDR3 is TGTGCCAGCAGACGGAACCGGGATGTAAATTCACCCCTCCACTTT. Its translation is CASRRNRDVNSPLHF.

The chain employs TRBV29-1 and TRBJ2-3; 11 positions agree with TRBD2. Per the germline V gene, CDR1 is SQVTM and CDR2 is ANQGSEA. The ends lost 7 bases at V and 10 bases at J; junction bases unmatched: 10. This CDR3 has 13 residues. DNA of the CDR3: TGCAGCGCTGAGGCCGTAGCGGGAGGGCCGCAGTATTTT. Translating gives CSAEAVAGGPQYF.